Following are 17 T cell receptor beta chains from one sample sequenced in a study of molecular identifiers for immune sequencing clone quantification. TCRdb ran MiXCR on the PCR reads and lists one entry per CDR3 protein. The data contain more than 450,000 distinct CDR3 sequences, around 21% of them singletons. Material: naive CD8+ T cells from blood, with Jurkat cell RNA spiked in. As to subset: FACS-sorted CD8+CD4-CCR7+CD45RA+ naive T cells. The receptor set was obtained from a human donor in good health. Some libraries in this study had Jurkat cell RNA spiked in.

Only a few counts were recorded for this clonotype. CDR3: CASSTPLEDNEQFF. The CDR3 DNA reads as TGTGCCAGCAGCACCCCTTTGGAAGACAATGAGCAGTTCTTC. The chain employs TRBV7-9 and TRBJ2-1; D remains ambiguous. This CDR3 has 14 amino acids. Trimming shortened V by 5 bases and J by 5 bases, and 13 bases separated the two germline ends. Germline V lookup: CDR1 SEHNR, CDR2 FQNEAQ (reference sequence).

This sequence joins TRBV27 and TRBJ2-1; 8 bases are shared with TRBD2. Per germline, CDR1 MNHEY and CDR2 SMNVEV (reference sequence). V trimming: 1 base; J trimming: 2 bases; junction bases outside the gene matches: 4. The CDR3 runs to 16 residues. The CDR3 is CASSLLLAVTYNEQFF. The CDR3 coding sequence is TGTGCCAGCAGTTTATTACTAGCGGTTACCTACAATGAGCAGTTCTTC.

In this sample, this clonotype turned up many times. This rearrangement joins TRBV27 to TRBJ2-1; D is unresolved. V dropped 0 bases and J dropped 1 base, with 16 bases sitting between them. Germline values: CDR1 MNHEY, CDR2 SMNVEV (reference sequence). The CDR3 covers 18 residues. CDR3 region: CASSLSSVFVGSYNEQFF. CDR3 sequence (DNA): TGTGCCAGCAGTTTATCCTCGGTCTTCGTCGGGTCCTACAATGAGCAGTTCTTC.

This clonotype appeared a few times. The CDR3 DNA follows: TGTGCCTGGAGTGCTGGATTGAACACTGAAGCTTTCTTT. Translating gives CAWSAGLNTEAFF. This chain uses TRBV30 with TRBJ1-1; no clear D. CDR1 and CDR2 (germline): GTSNPN, SVGIG (reference sequence). Trimming cost V 1 base and J 0 bases, with 6 bases left between them. The CDR3 covers 13 residues.

The rearrangement uses TRBV12-3 or TRBV12-4 and TRBJ2-2; D is unclear. Deletions cut 3 bases from V and 4 bases from J, with 6 bases between. The CDR3 is made up of 13 amino acids. The chain's CDR3 is CASSFGLTGELFF. The CDR3 bases are TGTGCCAGCAGTTTCGGTCTCACCGGGGAGCTGTTTTTT.

Worth noting for this clonotype: It may be a read error: a sequence one base away is much more abundant. V usage is TRBV5-1 and J usage is TRBJ1-1; D call uncertain. The CDR3 covers 14 residues. Deletions cut 0 bases from V and 2 bases from J, with 8 bases between. Germline V gene sequence: CDR1 SGHRS, CDR2 YFSETQ. This CDR3 is CASSLAAHNTEAFF. CDR3 nucleotides: TGCGCCAGCAGCTTGGCAGCGCATAACACTGAAGCTTTCTTT.

This clonotype was seen ten or more times. The chain carries TRBV5-4 and TRBJ1-2; 7 bases fit TRBD1. Germline trimming cut 4 bases from V and 2 bases from J; bases unmatched to any gene: 11. CDR3 size: 16 residues. Per germline, CDR1 SGHNT and CDR2 YYREEE (reference sequence). CDR3 loop: CASSPKGQTNNYGYTF. CDR3 nucleotide sequence: TGTGCCAGCAGCCCAAAGGGACAGACTAACAACTATGGCTACACCTTC.

About this clonotype itself: Given a much more abundant clone one base away, this may be a read error. The rearrangement joins TRBV12-3 or TRBV12-4 to TRBJ1-5, with D perhaps matching TRBD1 (6 bases). Trimming cost V 3 bases and J 6 bases, with 12 bases left between them. CDR3 size: 14 residues. CDR3 loop: CASSLDKGVQPQHF. As DNA, the CDR3 is TGTGCCAGCAGTTTGGACAAGGGGGTTCAGCCCCAGCATTTT.

This clonotype was seen ten or more times. The chain couples TRBV5-4 to TRBJ2-5, with TRBD2 matching 9 bases. V lost 0 bases, J lost 4 bases, and 7 bases stayed unmatched. Germline V gene data show CDR1 as SGHNT and CDR2 as YYREEE (reference sequence). This CDR3 region has 16 residues. CDR3 DNA: TGTGCCAGCAGCTTGGGCGCTAGCGGGAATGTAGAGACCCAGTACTTC. Its protein product is CASSLGASGNVETQYF.

This clonotype was counted ten times or more. The CDR3 bases are TGTGCTAGTGGTTTGGTCCGAGACAGGGGGCAGGACACTGAAGCTTTCTTT. It is translated as CASGLVRDRGQDTEAFF. The chain recombines TRBV12-5 with TRBJ1-1, with 10 bases fitting TRBD1. V was clipped by 0 bases and J by 3 bases; unmatched bases: 7. CDR1 LGHNT and CDR2 FRNRAP come from the germline V gene. The CDR3 runs 17 residues.

This sequence joins TRBV30 and TRBJ2-1; the match to TRBD2 covers 7 bases. V shed 4 bases, J shed 5 bases, and the junction held 11 bases outside the gene matches. The CDR3 sequence is 15 residues long. Germline values: CDR1 GTSNPN, CDR2 SVGIG (reference sequence). The CDR3 is CAWTPLGGGDNEQFF. In nucleotides, the CDR3 is TGTGCCTGGACACCACTGGGGGGGGGGGACAATGAGCAGTTCTTC.

This sequence joins TRBV28 and TRBJ2-7, with 7 bases lining up with TRBD2. CDR1 and CDR2 from the germline V gene are MDHEN and SYDVKM. The CDR3 contains 16 residues. Trimming cost V 2 bases and J 5 bases; bases outside gene matches: 12. The chain's CDR3 is CASSLLEGPAGDEQYF. The CDR3 coding sequence is TGTGCCAGCAGTTTACTCGAGGGACCCGCGGGGGACGAGCAGTACTTC.

V gene TRBV19 combines with J gene TRBJ2-2; no clear D gene. Germline V gives CDR1 LNHDA, CDR2 SQIVND (reference sequence). V was pared by 2 bases and J by 7 bases, with 14 bases between. The CDR3 length is 15 residues. In nucleotides, the CDR3 is TGTGCCAGTAGTATATTACGACCCCAGGACGGGGAGCTGTTTTTT. Translation: CASSILRPQDGELFF.

This clonotype was seen ten or more times. The chain employs TRBV15 and TRBJ2-7; 9 bases agree with TRBD1. Trimming at V came to 3 bases and at J to 2 bases, leaving 5 bases not matched to a gene. The length of the CDR3 is 15 residues. Germline V gene data show CDR1 as LNHNV and CDR2 as YYDKDF (reference sequence). CDR3 DNA sequence: TGTGCCACCAGCAGTCGGGACAGGGTGCCCTACGAGCAGTACTTC. As protein: CATSSRDRVPYEQYF.

This clonotype was seen many times. The V gene is TRBV7-9, the J gene TRBJ1-1, with D maybe TRBD1 (5 bases). Germline lookup yields CDR1 SEHNR and CDR2 FQNEAQ (reference sequence). The CDR3 totals 13 residues. Trimming cost V 5 bases and J 5 bases, with 12 bases left between them. The CDR3 is CASSPNDRTEAFF. CDR3 DNA: TGTGCCAGCAGCCCGAATGACAGAACTGAAGCTTTCTTT.

This clonotype occurred a few times. V and J are TRBV19 and TRBJ2-7; TRBD2 matches 8 bases. V gave up 5 bases and J gave up 6 bases; unmatched junction bases: 6. This CDR3 region has 13 residues. Germline CDR1 is LNHDA and CDR2 is SQIVND (reference sequence). The CDR3 loop is CASSVPGGGEQYF. DNA of the CDR3: TGTGCCAGTAGTGTCCCGGGAGGGGGCGAGCAGTACTTC.

This clonotype was detected many times. The J gene is TRBJ1-1, the V gene TRBV18; D not certain. The V gene's germline CDR1 is KGHSH and CDR2 LQKENI. The ends were cut back, 3 bases at V and 3 bases at J, with 11 bases in the middle. The CDR3 loop spans 14 amino acids. As DNA, the CDR3 is TGTGCCAGCTCACCGCGTTATGGGGACACTGAAGCTTTCTTT. As protein: CASSPRYGDTEAFF.